What follows describes a single T cell receptor (beta chain). Its antigen is not identified. This specimen comes from a study of healthy donors' naive CD4 and CD8 T cells. A linear amplification protocol produced the TCR libraries from 400 to 550 ng of total RNA. In the original processing: From roughly 5 healthy donors, fewer than 80,000 rearranged TCR alpha transcripts were sequenced. TCRdb passed the reads through MiXCR, listing each CDR3 protein once. These V and J calls derive from TCRdb rather than the authors' analysis. The sample consists of around 180,000 distinct CDR3 sequences, around three quarters of them appearing once. Study observations and caveats: Most V and J genes were reportedly biased between naive CD4+ and CD8+ cells. CDR3 charge plus V and J genes appeared to account for 10% to 15% of CD4/CD8 variance.

This CDR3 has 14 amino acids. CDR1 is LNHNV, CDR2 YYDKDF, per germline (reference sequence). V lost 5 bases to trimming and J lost 0 bases, with 10 bases between them. Specimen: naive CD4+ and CD8+ T cells sorted from blood, pooled from several donors. The genes are TRBV15 and TRBJ2-5, with D unclear. This receptor was obtained from a pool of human donors in good health; the sample pools cells from several healthy donors. The CDR3 spells CATSARLYQETQYF. DNA of the CDR3: TGTGCCACCAGCGCCCGACTGTACCAAGAGACCCAGTACTTC.